Reported below is one T cell receptor (beta chain). No antigen is known for it. The sample comes from a study of T cell responses to AZD1222 COVID-19 vaccine. Points from the study as a whole: Donors skewed white British and female; clonal diversity was possibly underestimated.

TCRdb's copy holds only in-frame clones and misses some; the assay was immunoSEQ multiplex PCR. The table shows some 91,000 clones, with about 92% occurring only once. Per germline, CDR1 SQVTM and CDR2 ANQGSEA. The trim removed 7 bases at V and 7 bases at J, leaving 9 bases unmatched. This CDR3 is 13 amino acids long. The receptor's source is an adult in good health. The chain uses TRBV29-1 and TRBJ1-2; 10 nucleotides line up with TRBD1. Material: peripheral blood, obtained on day 0 of AZD1222 vaccination. CDR3 region: CSALAGTGAGYTF. The CDR3 nucleotides are TGCAGCGCGCTAGCCGGGACAGGGGCTGGCTACACCTTC. Filled out from reference TRBV29-1 and TRBJ1-2, the complete variable domain reads SAVISQKPSRDICQRGTSLTIQCQVDSQVTMMFWYRQQPGQSLTLIATANQGSEATYESGFVIDKFPISRPNLTFSTLTVSNMSPEDSSIYLCSALAGTGAGYTFGSGTRLTVV.